This TCR beta chain was sequenced in a study of T cells in localized non-small cell lung cancer. The V gene's germline CDR1 is MNHEY and CDR2 SMNVEV (reference sequence). This CDR3 region has 15 residues. V gave up 2 bases and J gave up 8 bases, with 15 bases separating them. This clone appeared a single time. What it binds is unknown. Findings and limits, study-wide: A denser population of T cells in blood accompanied longer overall survival. It was uninvolved adjacent lung that showed the highest T cell clonality, exceeding tumor. Researchers found a median around 50 of the top 100 tumor clones in adjacent lung.

TCRdb's table, derived via immunoSEQ multiplex PCR, lists solely in-frame clones and lacks some. In the table there are 90,000 to 95,000 clones, around 90% of which are singletons. This clonotype originated in a woman aged 35 to 75 with stage II squamous cell lung carcinoma. Sequences were derived from PBMCs, sampled before any cancer treatment. The chain carries TRBV27 and TRBJ1-4; possibly TRBD1 for D (5 bases). The CDR3: CASSLIGAAGEKLFF. In DNA, the CDR3 is TGTGCCAGCAGTTTAATAGGTGCCGCAGGGGAAAAACTGTTTTTT. Drawing the rest from reference TRBV27 and TRBJ1-4, the complete variable domain is EAQVTQNPRYLITVTGKKLTVTCSQNMNHEYMSWYRQDPGLGLRQIYYSMNVEVTDKGDVPEGYKVSRKEKRNFPLILESPSPNQTSLYFCASSLIGAAGEKLFFGSGTQLSVL.